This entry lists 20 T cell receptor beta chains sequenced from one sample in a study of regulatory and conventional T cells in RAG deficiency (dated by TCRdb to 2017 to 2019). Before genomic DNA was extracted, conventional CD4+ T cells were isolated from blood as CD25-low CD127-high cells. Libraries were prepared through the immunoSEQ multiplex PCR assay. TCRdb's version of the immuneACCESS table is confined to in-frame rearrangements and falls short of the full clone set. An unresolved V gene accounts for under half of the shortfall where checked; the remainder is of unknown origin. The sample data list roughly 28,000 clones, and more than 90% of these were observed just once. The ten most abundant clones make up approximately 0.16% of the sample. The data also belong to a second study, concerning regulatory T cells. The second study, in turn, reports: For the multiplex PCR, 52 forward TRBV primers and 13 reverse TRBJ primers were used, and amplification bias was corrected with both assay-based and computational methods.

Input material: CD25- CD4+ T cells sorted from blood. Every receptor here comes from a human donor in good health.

The CDR3 is CASSINGDYTDTQYF. In DNA form, the CDR3 reads TGTGCCAGTAGTATAAATGGGGACTACACAGATACGCAGTATTTT. The gene calls are TRBV19 and TRBJ2-3; 7 bases map to TRBD2. V trimming: 2 bases; J trimming: 2 bases; junction bases outside the gene matches: 4. Germline lookup yields CDR1 LNHDA and CDR2 SQIVND (reference sequence). There are 15 residues in the CDR3.

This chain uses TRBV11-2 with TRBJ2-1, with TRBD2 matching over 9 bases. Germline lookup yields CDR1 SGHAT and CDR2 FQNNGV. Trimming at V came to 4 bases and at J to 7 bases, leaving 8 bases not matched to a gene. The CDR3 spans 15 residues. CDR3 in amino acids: CASSSEPLAGNEQFF. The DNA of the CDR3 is TGTGCCAGCAGCTCGGAACCCCTAGCGGGGAATGAGCAGTTCTTC.

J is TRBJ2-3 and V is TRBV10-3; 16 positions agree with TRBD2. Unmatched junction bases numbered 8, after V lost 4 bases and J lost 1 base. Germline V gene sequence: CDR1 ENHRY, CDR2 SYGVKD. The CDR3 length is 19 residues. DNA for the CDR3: TGTGCCATCAGTGGGGGACTAGCGGGGGGGGACGTTGGCACAGATACGCAGTATTTT. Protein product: CAISGGLAGGDVGTDTQYF.

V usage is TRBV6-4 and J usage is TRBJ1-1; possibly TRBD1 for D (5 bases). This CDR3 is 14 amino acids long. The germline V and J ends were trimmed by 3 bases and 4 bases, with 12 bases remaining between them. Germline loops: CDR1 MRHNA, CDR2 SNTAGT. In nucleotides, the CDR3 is TGTGCCAGCAGTGAAGGACATGGGGTCACTGAAGCTTTCTTT. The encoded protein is CASSEGHGVTEAFF.

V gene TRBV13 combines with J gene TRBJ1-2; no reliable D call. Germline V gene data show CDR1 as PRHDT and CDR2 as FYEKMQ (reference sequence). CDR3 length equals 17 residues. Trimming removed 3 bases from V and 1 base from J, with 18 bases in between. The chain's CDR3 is CASSFPLTEPNNYGYTF. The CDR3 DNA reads TGTGCCAGCAGCTTCCCCTTAACAGAGCCCAATAACTATGGCTACACCTTC.

The CDR3 nucleotides read TGTGCCAGTAGTAGCGGGGCGACAGATACGCAGTATTTT. It codes for CASSSGATDTQYF. This chain links TRBV19 with TRBJ2-3; possible D gene TRBD2, 6 bases. CDR3 length: 13 amino acids. Germline V lookup: CDR1 LNHDA, CDR2 SQIVND (reference sequence). The V end lost 4 bases, the J end lost 3 bases, and 8 bases lay between the germline ends.

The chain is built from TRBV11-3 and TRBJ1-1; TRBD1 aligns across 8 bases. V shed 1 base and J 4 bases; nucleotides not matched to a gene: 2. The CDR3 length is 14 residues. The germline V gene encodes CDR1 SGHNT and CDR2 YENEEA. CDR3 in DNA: TGTGCCAGCAGCTTAGGACAGGGGAGCACTGAAGCTTTCTTT. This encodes CASSLGQGSTEAFF.

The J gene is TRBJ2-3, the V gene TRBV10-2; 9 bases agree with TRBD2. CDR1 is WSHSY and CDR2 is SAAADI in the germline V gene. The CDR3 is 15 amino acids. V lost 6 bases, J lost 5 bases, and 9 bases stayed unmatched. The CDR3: CASRSSGVRIDTQYF. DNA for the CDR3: TGCGCCAGCAGGTCTAGCGGGGTAAGGATAGATACGCAGTATTTT.

The CDR3 DNA reads TGTGCCAGCAGCGTCTCCTACAATGAGCAGTTCTTC. Amino acids: CASSVSYNEQFF. J is TRBJ2-1 and V is TRBV2; no clear D. Germline V lookup: CDR1 SNHLY, CDR2 FYNNEI. V dropped 6 bases and J dropped 0 bases, with 3 bases sitting between them. This CDR3 contains 12 residues.

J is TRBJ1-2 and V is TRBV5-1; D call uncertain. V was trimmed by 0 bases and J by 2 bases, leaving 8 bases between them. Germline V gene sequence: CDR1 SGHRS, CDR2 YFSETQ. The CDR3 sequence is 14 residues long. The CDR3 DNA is TGCGCCAGCAGCTTGGGTAGCCAGAACTATGGCTACACCTTC. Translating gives CASSLGSQNYGYTF.

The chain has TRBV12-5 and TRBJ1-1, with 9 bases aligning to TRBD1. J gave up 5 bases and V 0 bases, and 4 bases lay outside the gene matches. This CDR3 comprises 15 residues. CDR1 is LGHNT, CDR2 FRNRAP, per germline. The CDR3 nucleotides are TGTGCTAGTGGTTTGGTACGGGACAGGGTAACTGAAGCTTTCTTT. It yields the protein CASGLVRDRVTEAFF.

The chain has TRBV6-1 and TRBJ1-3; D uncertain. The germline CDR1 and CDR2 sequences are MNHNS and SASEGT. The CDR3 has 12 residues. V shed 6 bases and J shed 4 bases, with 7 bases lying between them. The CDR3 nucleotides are TGTGCCAGCAGGCTACAGGGAAACACCATATATTTT. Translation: CASRLQGNTIYF.

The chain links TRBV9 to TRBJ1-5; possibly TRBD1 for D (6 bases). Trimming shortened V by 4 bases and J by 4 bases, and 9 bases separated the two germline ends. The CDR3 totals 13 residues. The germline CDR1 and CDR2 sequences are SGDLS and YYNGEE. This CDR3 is CASSPQGNQPQHF. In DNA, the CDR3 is TGTGCCAGCAGCCCCCAGGGGAATCAGCCCCAGCATTTT.

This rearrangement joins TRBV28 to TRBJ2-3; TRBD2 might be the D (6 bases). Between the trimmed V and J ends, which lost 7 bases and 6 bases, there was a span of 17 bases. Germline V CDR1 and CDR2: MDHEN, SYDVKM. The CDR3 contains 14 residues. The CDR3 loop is CASISGGWVDTQYF. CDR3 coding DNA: TGTGCCAGCATTAGCGGCGGGTGGGTGGATACGCAGTATTTT.

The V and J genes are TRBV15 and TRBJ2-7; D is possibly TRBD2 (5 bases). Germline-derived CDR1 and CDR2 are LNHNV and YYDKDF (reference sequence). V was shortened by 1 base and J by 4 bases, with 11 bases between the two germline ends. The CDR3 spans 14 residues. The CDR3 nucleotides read TGTGCCACCAGCAGAGCCGGCTCGGGGTACGAGCAGTACTTC. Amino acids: CATSRAGSGYEQYF.

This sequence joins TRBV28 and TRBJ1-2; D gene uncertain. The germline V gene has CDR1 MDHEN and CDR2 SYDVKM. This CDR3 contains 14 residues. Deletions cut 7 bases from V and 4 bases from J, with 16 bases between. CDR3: CASTRRSAGYGYTF. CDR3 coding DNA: TGTGCCAGCACCCGAAGGTCGGCAGGCTATGGCTACACCTTC.

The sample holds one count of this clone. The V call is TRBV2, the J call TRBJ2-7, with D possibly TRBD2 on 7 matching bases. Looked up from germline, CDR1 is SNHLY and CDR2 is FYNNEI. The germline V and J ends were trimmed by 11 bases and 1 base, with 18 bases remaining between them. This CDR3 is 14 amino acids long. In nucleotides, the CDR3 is TGTGCCGGCCGGGGGGCAGGACCGTCCTACGAGCAGTACTTC. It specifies CAGRGAGPSYEQYF.

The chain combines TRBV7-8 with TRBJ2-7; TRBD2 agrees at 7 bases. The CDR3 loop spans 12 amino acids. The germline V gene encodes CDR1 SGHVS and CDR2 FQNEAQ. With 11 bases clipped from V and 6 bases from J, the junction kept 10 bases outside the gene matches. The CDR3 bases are TGTGCCCAAAAGGCAGGGAGGGGCGAGCAGTACTTC. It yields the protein CAQKAGRGEQYF.

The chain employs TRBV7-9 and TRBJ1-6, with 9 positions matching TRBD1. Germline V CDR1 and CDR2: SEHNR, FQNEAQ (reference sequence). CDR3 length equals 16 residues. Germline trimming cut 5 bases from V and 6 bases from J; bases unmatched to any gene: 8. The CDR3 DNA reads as TGTGCCAGCAGCCCCGGGACAGGGCGCCCTAATTCACCCCTCCACTTT. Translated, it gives CASSPGTGRPNSPLHF.

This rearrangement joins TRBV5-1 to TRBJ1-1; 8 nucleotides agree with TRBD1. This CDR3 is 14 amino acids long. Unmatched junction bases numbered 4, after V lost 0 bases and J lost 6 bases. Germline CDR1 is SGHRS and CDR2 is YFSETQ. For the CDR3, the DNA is TGCGCCAGCAGCTTGGTCAGGGGGCGCGCTGAAGCTTTCTTT. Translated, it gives CASSLVRGRAEAFF.